These T cell receptor beta chains were read from a single sample in a study of shared clonotypes between healthy human individuals. Sequencing was performed with immunoSEQ multiplex PCR; in TCRdb, only in-frame clones are kept and a portion is missing. The sample carries 2.3 million or so clones, 90% to 95% recorded once. Source material: naive CD4+ T cells from PBMCs. The receptors here all came from a man between 18 and 35 years old in good health. Some clones in this sample may be carry-over from other donors' samples. Each CDR3 is given with its conserved first and last residue.

len: 15
j_gene: TRBJ2-1
v_gene: TRBV7-3
CDR3aa: CASSLNTYGAPEQFF

len: 13
j_gene: TRBJ2-7
v_gene: TRBV28
CDR3aa: CASSLMGLGEQYF

len: 16
j_gene: TRBJ2-5
v_gene: TRBV27
CDR3aa: CASSPRSWPQQETQYF

len: 16
j_gene: TRBJ1-4
v_gene: TRBV7-8
CDR3aa: CASSPVVWEQNEKLFF

len: 13
j_gene: TRBJ2-7
v_gene: TRBV30
CDR3aa: CAWSRGEAYEQYF

len: 14
j_gene: TRBJ2-1
v_gene: TRBV6-1
CDR3aa: CASSEAGTSNEQFF

len: 14
j_gene: TRBJ1-2
v_gene: TRBV6-5
CDR3aa: CASREMGQILGYTF

len: 15
j_gene: TRBJ1-2
v_gene: TRBV7-2
CDR3aa: CASSLAWGGNYGYTF

len: 10
j_gene: TRBJ2-7
v_gene: TRBV6-1
CDR3aa: CASRGIEQYF

len: 15
j_gene: TRBJ1-2
v_gene: TRBV28
CDR3aa: CASSLGVRTNYGYTF

len: 16
j_gene: TRBJ2-5
v_gene: TRBV5-1
CDR3aa: CASSLEGLAGAETQYF

len: 17
j_gene: TRBJ2-3
v_gene: TRBV18
CDR3aa: CASSRTLLAPWGDTQYF